The source of this TCR beta chain is a study of cytomegalovirus exposure and HLA in healthy donors. Overall study results and limits: It was reported that the classifier diagnosed cytomegalovirus status with high specificity and sensitivity in both the original and validation cohorts. Across donors, most TCRs were seen rarely, yet some public ones were widespread. Within the 120 or so validation repertoires, first-cohort TCR clusters tended to co-occur, according to a later analysis.

V lost 2 bases to trimming and J lost 6 bases; unmatched junction nucleotides: 5. Germline loops: CDR1 SGHAT, CDR2 FQNNGV. The CDR3 is 14 amino acids. In this sample, this clone turned up a few times. What it binds is not known. Assay: immunoSEQ multiplex PCR; the TCRdb copy retains only in-frame clones and omits some. The sample shows approximately 76,000 clones, roughly 94% of them seen only once. The receptor comes from a woman between 18 and 29 years old in good health and CMV-seropositive. The chain couples TRBV11-2 to TRBJ1-1, with 8 bases aligning to TRBD1. Sequencing used PBMCs. CDR3 protein: CASSLTRGQSEAFF. The CDR3 bases are TGTGCCAGCAGCTTAACCAGGGGGCAATCTGAAGCTTTCTTT.